This TCR beta chain was sequenced for a study of T cell changes during pregnancy in multiple sclerosis. From germline, CDR1 is SEHNR and CDR2 FQNEAQ (reference sequence). V was cut by 1 base and J by 0 bases, with 19 bases left in between. The CDR3 length is 18 residues. Clones were read by immunoSEQ multiplex PCR, and TCRdb kept only the in-frame ones, dropping some. The table has approximately 36,000 clones, 88% seen once. This sequence joins TRBV7-9 and TRBJ2-7; D might be TRBD1 (6 bases). The sequencing here drew on CD8+ T cells from peripheral blood mononuclear cells, taken in the third trimester of pregnancy. The TCR sequence derives from a female donor with multiple sclerosis, enrolled in a pregnancy study. The CDR3 sequence is CASSLVKRRQVHSYEQYF. CDR3 coding DNA: TGTGCCAGCAGCTTAGTCAAGAGACGACAGGTCCACTCCTACGAGCAGTACTTC.